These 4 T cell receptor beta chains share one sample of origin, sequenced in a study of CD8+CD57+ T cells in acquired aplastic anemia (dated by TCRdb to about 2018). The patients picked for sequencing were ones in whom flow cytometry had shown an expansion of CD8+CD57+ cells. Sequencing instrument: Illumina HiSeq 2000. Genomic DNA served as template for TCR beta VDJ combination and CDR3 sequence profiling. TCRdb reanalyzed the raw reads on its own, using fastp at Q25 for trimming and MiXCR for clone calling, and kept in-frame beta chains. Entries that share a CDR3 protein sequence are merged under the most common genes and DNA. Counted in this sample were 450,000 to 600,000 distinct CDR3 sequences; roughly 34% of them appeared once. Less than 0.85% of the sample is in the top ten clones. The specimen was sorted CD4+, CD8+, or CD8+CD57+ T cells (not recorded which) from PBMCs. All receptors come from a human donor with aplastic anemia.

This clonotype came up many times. DNA of the CDR3: TGTGCCAGCAGTGGTTTTAAGGGGATGAACACTGAAGCTTTCTTT. It encodes CASSGFKGMNTEAFF. The V call is TRBV2, the J call TRBJ1-1; D perhaps matches TRBD1 (5 bases). Looked up from germline, CDR1 is SNHLY and CDR2 is FYNNEI. The V and J ends lost 4 bases and 0 bases respectively, with 12 bases between them. The CDR3 has 15 amino acids.

Here the CDR3 DNA reads TGTGCCAGCAGCTTTGACGGGACAGATACGCAGTATTTT. Protein: CASSFDGTDTQYF. The chain joins TRBV5-4 to TRBJ2-3; D not certain. The CDR3 extends over 13 amino acids. The V gene lost 2 bases and the J gene lost 3 bases, with 7 bases spanning the gap. CDR1 is SGHNT, CDR2 YYREEE, per germline (reference sequence).

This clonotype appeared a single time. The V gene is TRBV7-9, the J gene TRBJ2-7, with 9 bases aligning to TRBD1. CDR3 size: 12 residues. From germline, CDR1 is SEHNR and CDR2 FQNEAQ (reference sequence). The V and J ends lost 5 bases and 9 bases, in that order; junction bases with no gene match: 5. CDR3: CASSPGQGGQYF. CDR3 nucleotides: TGTGCCAGCAGCCCGGGACAGGGTGGGCAGTACTTC.

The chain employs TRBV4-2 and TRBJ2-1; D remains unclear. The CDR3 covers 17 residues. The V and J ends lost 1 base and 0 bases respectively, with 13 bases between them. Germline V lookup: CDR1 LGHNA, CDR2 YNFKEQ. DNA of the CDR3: TGTGCCAGCAGCCAAGCCCCCGGAAGGAGCTCCTACAATGAGCAGTTCTTC. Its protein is CASSQAPGRSSYNEQFF.